The clone carrying this TCR beta chain has only a few counts. This entry comes from a study of blood T cell repertoires in COVID-19. Germline V CDR1 and CDR2: SGHDT, YYEEEE. The CDR3 extends over 15 amino acids. V shed 2 bases, J shed 3 bases, and the junction held 4 bases outside the gene matches. Using immunoSEQ multiplex PCR, the repertoire was profiled, and TCRdb retains in-frame clones only, with some absent. The sample carries tens of thousands of clones, over 75% recorded once. The TCR was taken from a human donor in a cohort sampled during active COVID-19. The donor label of this sample is uncertain. The genes are TRBV5-6 and TRBJ2-7; TRBD1 matches at 11 bases. Specimen: peripheral blood. The DNA for the CDR3 is TGTGCCAGCAGCTTACGGGACAGGGGGTTCTACGAGCAGTACTTC. Its protein product is CASSLRDRGFYEQYF.